This T cell receptor (beta chain) was identified during a study of low-dose radiotherapy and immunotherapy resistance in tumors (dated 2022 in TCRdb). Looking at the study overall: Cohort 1 received 0.5 Gy per fraction every 2 weeks, with a prescribed total PTV dose of 6.5 Gy. In Cohort 2, 1 Gy per fraction was delivered every two weeks, for a total of 13 Gy over 26 weeks. Patients were given nivolumab as a 240 mg flat dose every two weeks and ipilimumab at 1 mg/kg every six weeks, with both drugs delivered intravenously. Cyclophosphamide 200 mg/m2 was given intravenously every two weeks, one day before each radiation and immunotherapy administration. Starting on cycle 1 day 1, patients took 300 mg of aspirin by mouth once a day for four cycles. The trial did not randomize participants into treatment groups. Eight patients were included in the translational analysis: three from the first dose cohort and the first five from the second dose cohort.

This clonotype was recorded at least ten times. Which antigen it targets is not known. No clone much larger than this one lies a single base away; base qualities are absent. Sequencing was carried out with an Illumina HiSeq 2500. First-strand cDNA was synthesized with Superscript III and a set of TRAV- and TRBV-specific primers, covering both TCRalpha and TCRbeta chains. TCRs were amplified with Phusion for approximately 20 PCR cycles using a constant-region primer together with the adapter attached to the V primers. Amplification of the isolated mRNA was done with the MessageAmp II aRNA Amplification Kit, which involved a roughly 17-hour in vitro transcription at 37 degrees C. The Dynabeads mRNA DIRECT Purification Kit was used to isolate the mRNA for TCR sequencing. Indexed Illumina adapters were added in a second roughly 25-cycle Phusion PCR, and the resulting products were purified with AMPure XP beads. In the authors' own workflow: Using custom Perl scripts, TCR sequences encoding the same protein were pooled, out-of-frame sequences were removed, and the abundance of each clonotype was computed. Any TCR sequence supported by only a single read was excluded from analysis. The metrics used to describe the repertoires included Shannon entropy, Gini index, clonality, richness, and the frequency of TCRs shared between repertoires. The public sequencing data were trimmed at Q25 with fastp and processed into clonotypes with MiXCR by TCRdb, which kept only in-frame beta chains. Here each entry gathers all rows of one CDR3 protein and keeps the most common genes and DNA. The authors' filters were not applied to this entry. The table for this sample lists some 57,000 distinct CDR3 sequences; approximately 25% of them were counted only once. The top ten constitute around 5% of the sample.

Read against the paper, the sample's time point label means: before trial treatment. The donors came from RACIN, which was a single-arm phase I dose-escalation trial that paired nivolumab and ipilimumab with aspirin, low-dose cyclophosphamide and low-dose radiotherapy. Patients with advanced, TIL-negative solid tumors were considered eligible. The sequence was collected from a male donor with prostate cancer. The source material was PBMCs, sampled before treatment.

The bases are TGTGCCACCAGCAGAGAACGCGGGACAGGGGCCGAAGCTTTCTTT. The resulting protein is CATSRERGTGAEAFF. The chain is assembled from TRBV15 and TRBJ1-1; the junction holds 10 bases that match TRBD1. Unmatched junction bases come to 6, with V trimmed by 0 bases and J by 8 bases. The germline V gene (reference sequence) specifies LNHNV as CDR1 and YYDKDF as CDR2. Counted from cysteine to phenylalanine, this CDR3 has 15 amino acids. Here the CDR3 DNA is all that survives: 45 bases in frame from base 1.